Described below is a single TCR beta chain sequence and its context. These data are taken from a study of control samples from healthy donors and cancer patients. Repertoires were generated with immunoSEQ multiplex PCR, while TCRdb's copy carries only in-frame clones and drops some. The sample lists roughly 100,000 clones, 80% to 90% occurring once. V shed 9 bases and J shed 5 bases, with 10 bases lying between them. Germline V gene data show CDR1 as MGHDK and CDR2 as SYGVNS. CDR3 size: 11 residues. The TCR was taken from a man aged 30 to 45 in good health. The sequenced sample consisted of blood. This chain uses TRBV25-1 with TRBJ1-1; D is unclear. The CDR3 region has the DNA TGTGCCAGTGCCAAAAATACTGAAGCTTTCTTT. This translates into CASAKNTEAFF.